The rows below give T cell receptor beta chains drawn from one sample of a study of cytomegalovirus exposure and HLA in healthy donors. The table came from immunoSEQ multiplex PCR; TCRdb's copy has only in-frame clones and leaves some out. The sample lists about 170,000 clones, less than 75% occurring once. The specimen sequenced was PBMCs. These receptors originate from a girl aged 10 to 17 in good health and CMV-seronegative. Each CDR3 is given with its conserved first and last residue. D genes are given only for firm matches. The size entry is marked missing in some rows and otherwise reads once, few, many or a size class.

V,size,J,D,DNA,CDR3
TRBV2,.,TRBJ2-7,TRBD1,TGTGCCAGCAGCCCCGGGACAGCCTACGAGCAGTACTTC,CASSPGTAYEQYF
TRBV23-1,.,TRBJ1-4,.,TGCGCCAGCAGTCAATCGGTAAGGGCGGGTGAAAAACTGTTTTTT,CASSQSVRAGEKLFF
TRBV7-3,.,TRBJ2-7,TRBD1,TGTGCCAGCAGCTTAACGGGACAGTCCTACGAGCAGTACTTC,CASSLTGQSYEQYF
TRBV4-1,.,TRBJ1-3,.,TGCGCCAGCAGCCAAGTTTCCCTGGGAAACACCATATATTTT,CASSQVSLGNTIYF
TRBV6-5,.,TRBJ1-6,.,TGTGCCAGCAACAAAAGAGGGATCGGTTCACCCCTCCACTTT,CASNKRGIGSPLHF
TRBV5-1,.,TRBJ2-7,TRBD2,TGCGCCAGCAGCTTGGAATCGGGGGGGTCGTCCTACGAGCAGTACTTC,CASSLESGGSSYEQYF
TRBV30,few,TRBJ1-5,.,TGTGCCTGGAGTGCCTCCCCCCTACAGCCCCAGCATTTT,CAWSASPLQPQHF
TRBV5-1,.,TRBJ1-6,TRBD1,TGCGCCAGCAGCTTGGGGGACAGGGAAAATTCACCCCTCCACTTT,CASSLGDRENSPLHF
TRBV19,.,TRBJ2-6,TRBD2,TGTGCCAGTAGTATAGATCAAGCCGGGACTATGACTTTC,CASSIDQAGTMTF
TRBV10-3,.,TRBJ1-5,.,TGTGCCATCAGTGAGATGGGGGGTAATCAGCCCCAGCATTTT,CAISEMGGNQPQHF
TRBV7-9,once,TRBJ1-2,TRBD1,TGTGCCAGCAGCTTAGGCCGGACAGGGGGTGACTATGGCTACACCTTC,CASSLGRTGGDYGYTF
TRBV7-2,few,TRBJ2-7,.,TGTGCCAGCAGCTTCCAGGGGAACTACGAGCAGTACTTC,CASSFQGNYEQYF
TRBV7-9,few,TRBJ1-1,.,TGTGCCAGCAGTTCCCAGTCGAACACTGAAGCTTTCTTT,CASSSQSNTEAFF
TRBV5-1,few,TRBJ1-2,TRBD1,TGCGCCAGCAGCTCGGGGGACAGGGAAGCTAACTATGGCTACACCTTC,CASSSGDREANYGYTF
TRBV5-1,.,TRBJ2-7,TRBD2,TGCGCCAGCAGCCCCGCCGACGGGGGGGCCTGGGAGCAGTACTTC,CASSPADGGAWEQYF
TRBV11-3,.,TRBJ2-7,.,TGTGCCAGCAGCCACGAAGCGGACGAGCAGTACTTC,CASSHEADEQYF
TRBV19,.,TRBJ1-5,.,TGTGCCAGTAGTATAAGTTTCTCGGGACTTGGCAATCAGCCCCAGCATTTT,CASSISFSGLGNQPQHF